This TCR beta chain was captured in a study of tumor-infiltrating lymphocytes in primary liver carcinoma. This CDR3 contains 15 residues. Germline CDR1 MDHEN, CDR2 SYDVKM. The V end lost 8 bases, the J end lost 5 bases, and 22 bases lay between the germline ends. Co-extracted RNA and DNA came from approximately 20-30 mg of unsorted bulk tissue. A constant-region primer served to make TCR beta cDNA from roughly 500 ng total RNA. Three nested multiplex PCR rounds, a slightly modified ARM-PCR, produced the libraries for TCR beta. The opening two PCR rounds, about 11 cycles each, paired TRBV1-TRBV30 forward primers with a C-beta reverse primer. A single record per CDR3 protein comes from TCRdb applying MiXCR to the multiplex PCR reads. Of about 120,000 distinct CDR3 sequences listed, roughly 70% are singletons. Study-level findings and limits: Top-250-clone fractions were significantly higher in tumors than in blood (p = 0.039).

This clonotype is a singleton in its sample. The antigen remains unidentified. What was sequenced was tumor-adjacent normal liver tissue. The V gene is TRBV28, the J gene TRBJ2-7; perhaps D is TRBD1 or TRBD2 (5 bases each). The sequence was obtained from a woman aged 60 to 75 with primary liver carcinoma and hepatitis B virus infection. The DNA of the CDR3 is TGTGCCAGCGTCTTTTTGGGGACGCCCAATCACGAGCAGTACTTC. Amino acids: CASVFLGTPNHEQYF.